The clone carrying this T cell receptor beta chain has a single count. Clones were sequenced by immunoSEQ multiplex PCR, and TCRdb holds only the in-frame ones, with some missing. The sample contains under 250,000 clones, around 80% of which appear only once. This sample stems from a study of blood T cell repertoires in COVID-19. The CDR3 runs to 13 residues. The ends were cut back, 7 bases at V and 3 bases at J, with 9 bases in the middle. Germline-derived CDR1 and CDR2 are MDHEN and SYDVKM. The TCR sequence derives from a woman aged 18 to 35 with acute or convalescent COVID-19. The chain uses TRBV28 and TRBJ2-2, with D perhaps TRBD1 (5 bases). Sequencing was performed on peripheral blood. CDR3 residues: CASIQGYTGELFF. DNA for the CDR3: TGTGCCAGCATTCAGGGTTACACCGGGGAGCTGTTTTTT.